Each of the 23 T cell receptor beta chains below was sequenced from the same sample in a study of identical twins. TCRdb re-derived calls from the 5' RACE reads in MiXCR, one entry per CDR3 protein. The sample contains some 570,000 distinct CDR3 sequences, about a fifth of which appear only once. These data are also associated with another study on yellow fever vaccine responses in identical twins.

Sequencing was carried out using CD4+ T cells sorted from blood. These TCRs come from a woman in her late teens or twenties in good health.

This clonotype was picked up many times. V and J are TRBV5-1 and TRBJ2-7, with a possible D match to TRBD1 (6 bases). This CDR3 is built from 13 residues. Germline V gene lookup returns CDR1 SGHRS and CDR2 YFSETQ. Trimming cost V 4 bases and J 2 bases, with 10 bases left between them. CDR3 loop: CASSMTGPYEQYF. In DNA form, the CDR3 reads TGCGCCAGCAGCATGACAGGTCCCTACGAGCAGTACTTC.

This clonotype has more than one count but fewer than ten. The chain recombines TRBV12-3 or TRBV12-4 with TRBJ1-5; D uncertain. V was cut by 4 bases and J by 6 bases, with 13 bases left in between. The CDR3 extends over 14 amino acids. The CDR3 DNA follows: TGTGCCAGCAGTTATAATTTCGTGTTTCAGCCCCAGCATTTT. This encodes CASSYNFVFQPQHF.

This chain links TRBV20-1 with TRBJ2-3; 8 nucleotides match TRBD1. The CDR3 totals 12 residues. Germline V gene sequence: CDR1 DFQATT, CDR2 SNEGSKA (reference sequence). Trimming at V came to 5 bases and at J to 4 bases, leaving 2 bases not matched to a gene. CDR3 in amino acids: CSAGQGSDTQYF. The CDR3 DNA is TGCAGTGCTGGACAGGGATCAGATACGCAGTATTTT.

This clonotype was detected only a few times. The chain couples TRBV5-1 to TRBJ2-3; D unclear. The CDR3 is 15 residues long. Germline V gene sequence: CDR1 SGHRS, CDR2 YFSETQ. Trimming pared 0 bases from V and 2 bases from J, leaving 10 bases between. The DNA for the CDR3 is TGCGCCAGCAGCTTGGCTGTGGGCATCACAGATACGCAGTATTTT. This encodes CASSLAVGITDTQYF. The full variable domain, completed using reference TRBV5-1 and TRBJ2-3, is KAGVTQTPRYLIKTRGQQVTLSCSPISGHRSVSWYQQTPGQGLQFLFEYFSETQRNKGNFPGRFSGRQFSNSRSEMNVSTLELGDSALYLCASSLAVGITDTQYFGPGTRLTVL.

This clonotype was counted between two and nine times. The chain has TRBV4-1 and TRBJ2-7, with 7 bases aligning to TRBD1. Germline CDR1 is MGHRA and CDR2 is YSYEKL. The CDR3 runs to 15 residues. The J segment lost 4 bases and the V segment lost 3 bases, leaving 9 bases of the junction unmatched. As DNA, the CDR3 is TGCGCCAGCAGCCAGCTTCCGGGACAGCGGTACGAGCAGTACGTC. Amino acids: CASSQLPGQRYEQYV.

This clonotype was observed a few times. CDR3 residues: CSVVGGGAYEQYF. Written as DNA, the CDR3 is TGCAGCGTTGTAGGTGGCGGGGCCTACGAGCAGTACTTC. The chain recombines TRBV29-1 with TRBJ2-7, with D tentatively TRBD2 (6 bases). Germline CDR1 is SQVTM and CDR2 is ANQGSEA. V lost 4 bases and J 2 bases, leaving 12 bases between the germline ends. The length of the CDR3 is 13 residues.

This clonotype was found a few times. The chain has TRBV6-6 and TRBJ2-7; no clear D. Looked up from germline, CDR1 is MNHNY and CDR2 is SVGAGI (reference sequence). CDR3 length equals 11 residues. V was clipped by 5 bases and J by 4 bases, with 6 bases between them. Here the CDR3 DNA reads TGTGCCAGCAGTCATCGGTACGAGCAGTACTTC. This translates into CASSHRYEQYF.

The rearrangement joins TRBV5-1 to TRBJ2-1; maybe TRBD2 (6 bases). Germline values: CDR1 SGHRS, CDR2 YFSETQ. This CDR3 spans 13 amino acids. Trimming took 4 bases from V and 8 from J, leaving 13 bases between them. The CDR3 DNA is TGCGCCAGCAGCCTCTTCTCGGGGGATGAGCAGTTCTTC. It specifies CASSLFSGDEQFF.

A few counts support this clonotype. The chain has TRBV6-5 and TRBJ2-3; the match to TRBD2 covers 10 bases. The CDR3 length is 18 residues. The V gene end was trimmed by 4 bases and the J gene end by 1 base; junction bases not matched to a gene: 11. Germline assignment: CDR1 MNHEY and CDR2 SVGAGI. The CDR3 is CASSSLSPLAGGTDTQYF. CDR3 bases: TGTGCCAGCAGTTCTCTCTCTCCCCTAGCGGGAGGCACAGATACGCAGTATTTT.

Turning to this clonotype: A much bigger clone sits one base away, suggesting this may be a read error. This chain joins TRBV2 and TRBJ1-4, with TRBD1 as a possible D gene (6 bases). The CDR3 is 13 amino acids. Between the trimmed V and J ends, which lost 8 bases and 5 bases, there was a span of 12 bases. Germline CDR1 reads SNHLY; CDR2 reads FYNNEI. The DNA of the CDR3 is TGTGCCAGCTTAGGACAGATAAATGAAAAACTGTTTTTT. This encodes CASLGQINEKLFF. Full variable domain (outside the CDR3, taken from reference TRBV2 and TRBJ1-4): EPEVTQTPSHQVTQMGQEVILRCVPISNHLYFYWYRQILGQKVEFLVSFYNNEISEKSEIFDDQFSVERPDGSNFTLKIRSTKLEDSAMYFCASLGQINEKLFFGSGTQLSVL.

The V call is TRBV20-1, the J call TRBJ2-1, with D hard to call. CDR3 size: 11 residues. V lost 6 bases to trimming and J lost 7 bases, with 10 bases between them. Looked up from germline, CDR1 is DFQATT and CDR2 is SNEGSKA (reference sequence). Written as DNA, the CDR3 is TGCAGTGCGGAACCACGGAATGAGCAGTTCTTC. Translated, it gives CSAEPRNEQFF.

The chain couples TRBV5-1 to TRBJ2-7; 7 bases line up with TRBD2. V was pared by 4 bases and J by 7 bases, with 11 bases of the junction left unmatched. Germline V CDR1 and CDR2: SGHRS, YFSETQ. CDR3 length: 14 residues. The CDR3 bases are TGCGCCAGCAGCCCCTCTTGGCGGGAGTCAGAGCAGTACTTC. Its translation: CASSPSWRESEQYF.

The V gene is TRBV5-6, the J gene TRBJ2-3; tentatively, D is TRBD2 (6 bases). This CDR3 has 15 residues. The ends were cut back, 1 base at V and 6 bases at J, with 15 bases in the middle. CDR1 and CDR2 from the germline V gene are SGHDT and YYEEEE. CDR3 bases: TGTGCCAGCAGCTTGTTTATAGCGGCTCGGGATACGCAGTATTTT. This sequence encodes CASSLFIAARDTQYF.

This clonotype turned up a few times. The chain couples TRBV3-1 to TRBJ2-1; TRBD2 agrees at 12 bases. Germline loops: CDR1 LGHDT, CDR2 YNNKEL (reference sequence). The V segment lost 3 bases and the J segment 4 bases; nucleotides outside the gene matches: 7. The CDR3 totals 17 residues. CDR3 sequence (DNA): TGTGCCAGCAGCCATTCCGGACTAGCGGGGAGATACAATGAGCAGTTCTTC. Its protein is CASSHSGLAGRYNEQFF.

This CDR3 reads CASSLDSERDTQYF. In nucleotides, the CDR3 is TGTGCCAGCAGTTTAGACAGCGAACGAGATACGCAGTATTTT. This chain connects TRBV6-5 to TRBJ2-3; a possible D gene is TRBD1 (5 bases). This CDR3 has 14 residues. Germline lookup yields CDR1 MNHEY and CDR2 SVGAGI. Trimming removed 4 bases at V and 5 bases at J, with 13 bases between.

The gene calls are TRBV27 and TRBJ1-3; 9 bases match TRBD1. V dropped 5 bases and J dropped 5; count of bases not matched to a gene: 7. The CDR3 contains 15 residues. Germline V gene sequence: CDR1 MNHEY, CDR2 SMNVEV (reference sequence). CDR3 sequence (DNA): TGTGCCAGCAGTACAACGGGACAGGGAAGAAACACCATATATTTT. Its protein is CASSTTGQGRNTIYF.

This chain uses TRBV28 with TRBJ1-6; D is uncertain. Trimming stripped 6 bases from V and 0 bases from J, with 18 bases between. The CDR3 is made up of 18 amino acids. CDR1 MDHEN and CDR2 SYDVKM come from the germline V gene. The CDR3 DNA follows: TGTGCCAGCAGAGAGCGGTTATCCATTAGCTCCTATAATTCACCCCTCCACTTT. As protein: CASRERLSISSYNSPLHF.

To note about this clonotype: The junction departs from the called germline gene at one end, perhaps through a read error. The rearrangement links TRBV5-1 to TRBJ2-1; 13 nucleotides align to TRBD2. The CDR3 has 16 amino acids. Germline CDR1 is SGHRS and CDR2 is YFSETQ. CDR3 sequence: CASSLARTSGSSEQFF. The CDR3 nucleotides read TGCGCCAGCAGTTTGGCTAGGACTAGCGGGAGTTCTGAGCAGTTCTTC.

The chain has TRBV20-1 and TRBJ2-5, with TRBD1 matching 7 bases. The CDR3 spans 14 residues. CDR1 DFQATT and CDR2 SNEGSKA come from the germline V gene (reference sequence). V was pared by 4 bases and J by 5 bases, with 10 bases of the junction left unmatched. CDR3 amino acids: CSANRGLDAETQYF. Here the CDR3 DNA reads TGCAGTGCTAACAGGGGATTAGACGCGGAGACCCAGTACTTC.

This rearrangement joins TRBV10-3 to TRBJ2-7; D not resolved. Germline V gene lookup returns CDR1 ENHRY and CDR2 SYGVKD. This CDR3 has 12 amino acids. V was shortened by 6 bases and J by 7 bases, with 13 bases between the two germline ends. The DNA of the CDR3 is TGTGCCATCAGCCCAAGAATGGGGGAGCAGTACGTC. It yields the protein CAISPRMGEQYV.

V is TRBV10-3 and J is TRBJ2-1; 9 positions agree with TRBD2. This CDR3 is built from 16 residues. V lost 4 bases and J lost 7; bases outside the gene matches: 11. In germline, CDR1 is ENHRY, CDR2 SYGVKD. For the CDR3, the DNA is TGTGCCATCAGTGTTGATAGCGGGGGTTTTCGGAATGAGCAGTTCTTC. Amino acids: CAISVDSGGFRNEQFF.

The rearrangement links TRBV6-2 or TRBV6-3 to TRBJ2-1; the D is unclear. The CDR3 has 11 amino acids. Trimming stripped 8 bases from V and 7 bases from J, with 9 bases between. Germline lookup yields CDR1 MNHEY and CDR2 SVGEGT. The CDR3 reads CASARMNEQFF. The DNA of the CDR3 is TGTGCCAGCGCTCGGATGAATGAGCAGTTCTTC.

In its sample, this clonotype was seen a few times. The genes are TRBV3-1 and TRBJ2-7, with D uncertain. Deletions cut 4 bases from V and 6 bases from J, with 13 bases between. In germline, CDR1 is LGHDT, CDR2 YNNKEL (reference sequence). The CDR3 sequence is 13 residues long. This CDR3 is CASSLGRELEQYF. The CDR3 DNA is TGTGCCAGCAGCCTCGGACGCGAACTCGAGCAGTACTTC.